This is a list of T cell receptor beta chains from one sample in a study of blood T cell repertoires in COVID-19. Clones were read by immunoSEQ multiplex PCR, and TCRdb kept only the in-frame ones, dropping some. This sample has 55,000 to 70,000 clones, with 87% found just once. Material for sequencing was peripheral blood. These receptors originate from a woman aged 18-29 years with acute or convalescent COVID-19. CDR3s include the opening cysteine and the closing phenylalanine or tryptophan. A D gene is named only where the DNA matches it firmly. A row's size may be missing; if present it is once, few, many or a size class.

NA	TRBV6-1	TRBJ1-6	TRBD1	TGTGCCAGCAGTGAGGGACAGGGTCATTCACCCCTCCACTTT	CASSEGQGHSPLHF
NA	TRBV6-1	TRBJ1-3	NA	TGTGCCAGCAGTGAAGTGGGCAGCTCTGGAAACACCATATATTTT	CASSEVGSSGNTIYF
NA	TRBV2	TRBJ1-6	TRBD1	TGTGCCAGCAGGGGACAGGAAAGTAGTCTGAGCTCCTATAATTCACCCCTCCACTTT	CASRGQESSLSSYNSPLHF
NA	TRBV16	TRBJ2-7	TRBD2	TGTGCCAGCAGCCAGACAACTAGCGGGAACTACGAGCAGTACTTC	CASSQTTSGNYEQYF
NA	TRBV5-4	TRBJ2-5	NA	TGTGCCAGCAGCTTAGACCCGGGCCAAGAGACCCAGTACTTC	CASSLDPGQETQYF
NA	TRBV28	TRBJ1-1	NA	TGTGCCAGCAGTAGCTGGACGGGAAACACTGAAGCTTTCTTT	CASSSWTGNTEAFF
few	TRBV6-5	TRBJ2-2	NA	TGTGCCAGCAGTCCCAGGGTCCCGAACACCGGGGAGCTGTTTTTT	CASSPRVPNTGELFF
NA	TRBV11-2	TRBJ2-7	TRBD2	TGTGCCAGCAGCTTAGTGCTAGCGGGTGCGGGGGAGCAGTACTTC	CASSLVLAGAGEQYF
NA	TRBV7-8	TRBJ1-5	TRBD1	TGTGCCAGCAGCTCCTGGACAGGGATAAATCAGCCCCAGCATTTT	CASSSWTGINQPQHF
NA	TRBV2	TRBJ2-7	NA	TGTGCCAGCAGGGCCGAACTAGCCCTCTCCTACGAGCAGTACTTC	CASRAELALSYEQYF
NA	TRBV15	TRBJ2-5	TRBD2	TGTGCCACCAGCAGAGGTCAAGCGGGAGGGAGTAGGGAGACCCAGTACTTC	CATSRGQAGGSRETQYF
NA	TRBV30	TRBJ1-1	NA	TGTGCCTGGAGTGTGGAGCCTGAAGCTTTCTTT	CAWSVEPEAFF
NA	TRBV6-5	TRBJ2-5	NA	TGTGCCAGCAGCCGAGGAGAGACCCAGTACTTC	CASSRGETQYF
NA	TRBV28	TRBJ1-5	NA	TGTGCCAGCAGGAGGGACATCAGTAACAATCAGCCCCAGCATTTT	CASRRDISNNQPQHF
NA	TRBV20-1	TRBJ2-2	TRBD1	TGCAGTGCTAGTTACGGGACAGGAGGCGGGGAGCTGTTTTTT	CSASYGTGGGELFF
NA	TRBV28	TRBJ1-1	NA	TGTGCCAGCAGTTTTCCCGGCACTGAAGCTTTCTTT	CASSFPGTEAFF
NA	TRBV4-1	TRBJ1-6	NA	TGCGCCAGCAGCCCGGGACAAGCGGATAATTCACCCCTCCACTTT	CASSPGQADNSPLHF
NA	TRBV11-2	TRBJ2-1	TRBD2	TGTGCCAGCAGCCCTTCCGGGGGGGGAAGCTCCTACAATGAGCAGTTCTTC	CASSPSGGGSSYNEQFF
NA	TRBV5-6	TRBJ2-5	TRBD1	TGTGCCAGCAGCCTGGGACAGGAACAAGAGACCCAGTACTTC	CASSLGQEQETQYF
NA	TRBV28	TRBJ2-1	TRBD2	TGTGCCAGCAGTACCGGGACTAGCGGGGGGGATGAGCAGTTCTTC	CASSTGTSGGDEQFF
NA	TRBV6-2/TRBV6-3	TRBJ1-5	TRBD1	TGTGCCGGCAGTCAGGACAGGGTGAATCAGCCCCAGCATTTT	CAGSQDRVNQPQHF
few	TRBV6-5	TRBJ2-7	TRBD1	TGTGCCAGCAGTTACGGGGTAGGGGGCTTCGAGCAGTACTTC	CASSYGVGGFEQYF
NA	TRBV1	TRBJ1-2	NA	TGCACCAGCAGCCAAGATCCAGGGAGGAACTATGGCTACACCTTC	CTSSQDPGRNYGYTF
once	TRBV3-1/TRBV3-2	TRBJ2-1	NA	TGTGCCAGCAGCCAAGTAGAGCTATCGGAGCAGTTCTTC	CASSQVELSEQFF
few	TRBV5-6	TRBJ2-2	TRBD1	TGTGCCAGCAGCCTGGGACAGCCGTCTTGGGGAACCGGGGAGCTGTTTTTT	CASSLGQPSWGTGELFF
NA	TRBV12-3/TRBV12-4	TRBJ1-4	TRBD1	TGTGCCAGTTCACAGGGGGGAAATGAAAAACTGTTTTTT	CASSQGGNEKLFF
NA	TRBV4-1	TRBJ1-4	NA	TGCGCCAGCAGCCAAGGCAGGAAGTCTAATGAAAAACTGTTTTTT	CASSQGRKSNEKLFF
NA	TRBV11-2	TRBJ1-1	NA	TGTGCCAGCAGCTCGCATCTGGCGGCCGGAAACACTGAAGCTTTCTTT	CASSSHLAAGNTEAFF
NA	TRBV10-3	TRBJ1-2	TRBD1	TGTGCCATCAGAAGGGAGGGACAGGGTTATCGGGACTATGGCTACACCTTC	CAIRREGQGYRDYGYTF
many	TRBV5-4	TRBJ2-7	NA	TGTGCCAGCAGCCCGTCACAGGGTTACTACGAGCAGTACTTC	CASSPSQGYYEQYF
NA	TRBV2	TRBJ1-5	NA	TGTGCCAGCTCCCGGGAGTATAGCAATCAGCCCCAGCATTTT	CASSREYSNQPQHF
NA	TRBV5-1	TRBJ1-2	TRBD1	TGCGCCAGCAGCTCGAGACAGGGTTTGGATGGCTACACCTTC	CASSSRQGLDGYTF
NA	TRBV9	TRBJ2-1	TRBD2	TGTGCCAGCAGCGTAGTGGGTCACCGGGGGGATGAGCAGTTCTTC	CASSVVGHRGDEQFF
NA	TRBV21-1	TRBJ1-2	NA	TGTGCCAGCACCCAGACAGGGGGAGTTCACTATGGCTACACCTTC	CASTQTGGVHYGYTF
NA	TRBV9	TRBJ2-2	TRBD2	TGTGCCAGCAGCGAACTAGCGGGGGGGAACACCGGGGAGCTGTTTTTT	CASSELAGGNTGELFF
NA	TRBV3-1/TRBV3-2	TRBJ1-6	NA	TGTGCCAGCAGTCGCCAGGGTTCTTCACCCCTCCACTTT	CASSRQGSSPLHF
NA	TRBV27	TRBJ2-7	NA	TGTGCCAGCAGTCCCCGAACAGTTTCTGGCGAGCAGTACTTC	CASSPRTVSGEQYF
NA	TRBV28	TRBJ1-5	NA	TGTGCCAGCAGTCTCCAGGCTCGCAATCAGCCCCAGCATTTT	CASSLQARNQPQHF
NA	TRBV5-1	TRBJ1-4	TRBD1	TGCGCCAGCAGCTCGGGACAGGGGGCTCTGGGTGAAAAACTGTTTTTT	CASSSGQGALGEKLFF
few	TRBV27	TRBJ2-7	TRBD2	TGTGCCAGCAGTTGGTCTAGCGGGGGCTTCGAGCAGTACTTC	CASSWSSGGFEQYF
NA	TRBV2	TRBJ2-3	NA	TGTGCCACCTCGGTGGGGCTCACTAGCACAGATACGCAGTATTTT	CATSVGLTSTDTQYF
NA	TRBV6-1	TRBJ1-1	NA	TGTGCCAGCAGTGAATCTAGGGGGAACACTGAAGCTTTCTTT	CASSESRGNTEAFF
NA	TRBV28	TRBJ1-2	NA	TGTGCCAGCAGTTTATGGAGCGTCGCTAACTATGGCTACACCTTC	CASSLWSVANYGYTF
once	TRBV19	TRBJ2-1	TRBD2	TGTGCCAGTAGTACCCGTGTGGTGGCGGGAGGGGGAAGCAATGAGCAGTTCTTC	CASSTRVVAGGGSNEQFF
NA	TRBV6-5	TRBJ2-3	NA	TGTGCCAGCAGTTGGACCAGGGGAGTTGGAGATACGCAGTATTTT	CASSWTRGVGDTQYF
NA	TRBV5-6	TRBJ2-5	TRBD2	TGTGCCAGCAGCCCCCGGCGGGAGGGTCAAGAGACCCAGTACTTC	CASSPRREGQETQYF
NA	TRBV6-2/TRBV6-3	TRBJ2-1	TRBD2	TGTGCCAGCAGTTACTCACGCGGGAGCGGGATGGAGCAGTTCTTC	CASSYSRGSGMEQFF
NA	TRBV28	TRBJ2-7	NA	TGTGCCAGCAGTTTTTCCAGGGCGTCCTACGAGCAGTACTTC	CASSFSRASYEQYF
NA	TRBV2	TRBJ1-2	NA	TGTGCCAGCACCGACAGATTATTATTTAACTATGGCTACACCTTC	CASTDRLLFNYGYTF
NA	TRBV7-9	TRBJ1-4	NA	TGTGCCAGCACCAACAGGGCGCAAGAAAAACTGTTTTTT	CASTNRAQEKLFF
few	TRBV21-1	TRBJ1-2	NA	TGTGCCAGCAGCAAATTAAGGTCGGGGGGTGGCTACACCTTC	CASSKLRSGGGYTF
NA	TRBV6-2/TRBV6-3	TRBJ1-1	NA	TGTGCCAGCAGCCGCTATATGAACACTGAAGCTTTCTTT	CASSRYMNTEAFF
NA	TRBV18	TRBJ2-5	NA	TGTGCCAGCTCGGACAAAACCGAAGAGACCCAGTACTTC	CASSDKTEETQYF
once	TRBV13	TRBJ1-3	TRBD1	TGTGCCAGCAGCCCCGAAGGGACAGGGGCGGGAAACACCATATATTTT	CASSPEGTGAGNTIYF